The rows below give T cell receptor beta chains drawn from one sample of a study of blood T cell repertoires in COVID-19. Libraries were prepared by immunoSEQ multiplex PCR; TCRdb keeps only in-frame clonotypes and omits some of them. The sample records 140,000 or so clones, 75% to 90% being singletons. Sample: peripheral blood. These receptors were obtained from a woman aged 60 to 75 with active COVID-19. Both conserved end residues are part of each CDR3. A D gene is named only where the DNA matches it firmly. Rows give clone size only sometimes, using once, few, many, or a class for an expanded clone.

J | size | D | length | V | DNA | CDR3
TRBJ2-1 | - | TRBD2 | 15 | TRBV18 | TGTGCCAGCTCACCACGAGGCCTTCGGGGGGATGAGCAGTTCTTC | CASSPRGLRGDEQFF
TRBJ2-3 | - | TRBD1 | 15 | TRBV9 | TGTGCCAGCAGCCCGGAGACAGGGGGGCAAGATACGCAGTATTTT | CASSPETGGQDTQYF
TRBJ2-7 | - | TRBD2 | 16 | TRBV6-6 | TGTGCCAGCAGTAAAAGCGGGAGGAAGAGCTCCTACGAGCAGTACTTC | CASSKSGRKSSYEQYF
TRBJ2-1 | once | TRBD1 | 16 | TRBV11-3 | TGTGCCAGCAGCTCCGAGGGACAGAGCTCCTACAATGAGCAGTTCTTC | CASSSEGQSSYNEQFF
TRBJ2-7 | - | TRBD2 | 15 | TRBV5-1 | TGCGCCAGCAGCTTGGAGACTAGCGGGAGGTACGAGCAGTACTTC | CASSLETSGRYEQYF
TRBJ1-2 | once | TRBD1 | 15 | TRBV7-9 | TGTGCCAGCAGCTCGCACAGGGGTTTGGGTGCGGGCTACACCTTC | CASSSHRGLGAGYTF
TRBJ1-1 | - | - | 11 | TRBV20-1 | TGCAGTGCAAAGAGGGGGACTGAAGCTTTCTTT | CSAKRGTEAFF
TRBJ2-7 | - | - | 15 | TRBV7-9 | TGTGCCAGCAGCTTAGGACAGATCTTAACCTACGAGCAGTACTTC | CASSLGQILTYEQYF
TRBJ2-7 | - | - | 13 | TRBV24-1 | TGTGCCACCAGTGATACAGGTACCTACGAGCAGTACTTC | CATSDTGTYEQYF
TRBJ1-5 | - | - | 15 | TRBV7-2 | TGTGCCAGCAGCCTCTCCGGAGGGAGGGGTCAGCCCCAGCATTTT | CASSLSGGRGQPQHF
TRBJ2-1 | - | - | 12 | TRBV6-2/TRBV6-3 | TGTGCCAGCAGTCGACTGAACGGGGAGCAGTTCTTC | CASSRLNGEQFF
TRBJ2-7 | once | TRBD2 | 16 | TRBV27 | TGTGCCAGCCGGCTCGGTACTAGCGGGAGGGCTGGCGAGCAGTACTTC | CASRLGTSGRAGEQYF
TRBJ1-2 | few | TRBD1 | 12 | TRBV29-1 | TGCAGCGTTGGGGGACAGAGCTATGGCTACACCTTC | CSVGGQSYGYTF
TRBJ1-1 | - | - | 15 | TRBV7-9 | TGTGCCAGCAGCTTACTGGCAGGACAGAACACTGAAGCTTTCTTT | CASSLLAGQNTEAFF
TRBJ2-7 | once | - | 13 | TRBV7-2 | TGTGCCAGCAGATTCGCGGGAACCTACGAGCAGTACTTC | CASRFAGTYEQYF
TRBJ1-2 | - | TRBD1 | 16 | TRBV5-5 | TGTGCCAGCAGTAACGCGAACAGGGGCTTCCCTTATGGCTACACCTTC | CASSNANRGFPYGYTF
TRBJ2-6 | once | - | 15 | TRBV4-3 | TGCGCCAGCAGCCAACGTTACAGGGAAGGGTACGTCCTGACTTTC | CASSQRYREGYVLTF
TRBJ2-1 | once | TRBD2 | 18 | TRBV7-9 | TGTGCCAGCAGCGGGCTAGCGGGAGGGCCGGGGATATACAATGAGCAGTTCTTC | CASSGLAGGPGIYNEQFF
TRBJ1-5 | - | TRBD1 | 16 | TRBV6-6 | TGTGCCAGCAGTCGAGGGGGGACAGATGGAAATCAGCCCCAGCATTTT | CASSRGGTDGNQPQHF
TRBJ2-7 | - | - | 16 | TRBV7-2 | TGTGCCAGCAGCTTAGCGCCTCGGTCGGGAGTGAGGGAGCAGTACTTC | CASSLAPRSGVREQYF
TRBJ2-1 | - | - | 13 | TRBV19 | TGTGCCAGTACCCTCCTAGGCGTAAATGAGCAGTTCTTC | CASTLLGVNEQFF
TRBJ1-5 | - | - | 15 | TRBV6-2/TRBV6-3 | TGTGCCAGCAGTTACGGACTCGGAAGCAATCAGCCCCAGCATTTT | CASSYGLGSNQPQHF
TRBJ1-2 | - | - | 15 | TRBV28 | TGTGCCAGCAGTTTAAGGGCCGGGGGGTACTATGGCTACACCTTC | CASSLRAGGYYGYTF
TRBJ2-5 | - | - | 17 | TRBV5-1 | TGCGCCAGCAGACAGGGACAGGTGTCGGGGGGCCAAGAGACCCAGTACTTC | CASRQGQVSGGQETQYF